This entry describes one T cell receptor beta chain. Its antigen is not identified. The entry originates in a study of CD8+ T cells in alopecia areata. CDR1 is SGHTA, CDR2 FQGNSA, per germline. The length of the CDR3 is 13 residues. V gave up 6 bases and J gave up 4 bases, with 12 bases separating them. Following extraction, RNA underwent reverse transcription to cDNA, which served as the sequencing template. Clones were read by immunoSEQ multiplex PCR, and TCRdb kept only the in-frame ones, dropping some. The sample holds 150,000 or so clones, around 60% seen once. General study findings and limits: Normal scalp had lower clonality than lesional scalp, with alopecia totalis/universalis lesions showing this most strongly.

The TCR comes from a human donor with alopecia areata. V and J are TRBV7-2 and TRBJ1-2, with D perhaps TRBD1 (6 bases). Sample: CD4+ T cells sorted from blood, taken at week 0. The CDR3 DNA follows: TGTGCCAGCAGGGCCCCAGGGGCCTATGGCTACACCTTC. This translates into CASRAPGAYGYTF.